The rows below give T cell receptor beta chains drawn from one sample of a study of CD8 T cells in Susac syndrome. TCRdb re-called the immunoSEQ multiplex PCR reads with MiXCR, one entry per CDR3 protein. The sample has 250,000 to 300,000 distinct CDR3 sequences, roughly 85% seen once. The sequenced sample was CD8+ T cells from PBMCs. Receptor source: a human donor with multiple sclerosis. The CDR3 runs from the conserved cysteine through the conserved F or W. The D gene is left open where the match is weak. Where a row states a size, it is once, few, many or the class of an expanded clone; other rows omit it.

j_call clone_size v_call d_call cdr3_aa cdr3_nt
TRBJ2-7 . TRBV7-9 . CASSLVDGSYEQYF TGTGCCAGCAGCTTAGTGGACGGCTCCTACGAGCAGTACTTC
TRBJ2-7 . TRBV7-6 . CASSPPGATYEQYF TGTGCCAGCAGCCCACCGGGAGCGACCTACGAGCAGTACTTC
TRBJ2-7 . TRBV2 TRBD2 CAGGLVRYEQYF TGTGCCGGAGGACTAGTTCGGTACGAGCAGTACTTC
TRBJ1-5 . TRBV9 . CASSVNSNQPQHF TGTGCCAGCAGCGTAAATAGCAATCAGCCCCAGCATTTT
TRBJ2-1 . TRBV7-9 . CASSSPRQNAEPSYNEQFF TGTGCCAGCAGCTCTCCGCGCCAGAACGCCGAGCCCTCCTACAATGAGCAGTTCTTC
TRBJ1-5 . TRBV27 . CASSSIQGYNQPQHF TGTGCCAGCAGTTCCATTCAGGGTTACAATCAGCCCCAGCATTTT
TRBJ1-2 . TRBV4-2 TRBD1 CASSQDGSGGNYGYTF TGTGCCAGCAGCCAAGATGGGTCAGGGGGCAACTATGGCTACACCTTC
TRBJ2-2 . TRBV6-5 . CASSYARGLTGELFF TGTGCCAGCAGTTACGCACGGGGGCTCACCGGGGAGCTGTTTTTT
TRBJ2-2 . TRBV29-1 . CSVEGTSTNGELFF TGCAGCGTTGAAGGGACAAGTACGAACGGGGAGCTGTTTTTT
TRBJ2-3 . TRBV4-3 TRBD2 CAARGGMTDTQYF TGCGCTGCGCGGGGGGGCATGACAGATACGCAGTATTTT
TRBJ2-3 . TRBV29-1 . CSVEANHGQSTTDTQYF TGCAGCGTTGAAGCCAACCACGGACAGTCTACCACAGATACGCAGTATTTT
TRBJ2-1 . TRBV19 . CASSPVVGSSYNEQFF TGTGCCAGTAGTCCCGTTGTGGGAAGCTCCTACAATGAGCAGTTCTTC
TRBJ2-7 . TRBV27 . CASSTRQGAHEQYF TGTGCCAGCAGTACCCGTCAGGGTGCTCACGAGCAGTACTTC
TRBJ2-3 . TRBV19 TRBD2 CASSIHLAGAGTDTQYF TGTGCCAGTAGTATCCACCTCGCGGGAGCGGGGACAGATACGCAGTATTTT
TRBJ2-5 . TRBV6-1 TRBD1 CASSEWDSQETQYF TGTGCCAGCAGTGAGTGGGACAGCCAAGAGACCCAGTACTTC
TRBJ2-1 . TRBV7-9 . CAGNPLGEQFF TGTGCCGGCAACCCACTGGGGGAGCAGTTCTTC
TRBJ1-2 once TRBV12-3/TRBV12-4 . CASSFGVGVGYTF TGTGCCAGCAGTTTCGGTGTAGGGGTAGGCTACACCTTC
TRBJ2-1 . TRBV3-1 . CASSQSQGASYNEQFF TGTGCCAGCAGCCAGTCTCAAGGAGCCTCCTACAATGAGCAGTTCTTC
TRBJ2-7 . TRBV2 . CASRGGYEQYF TGTGCCAGCAGGGGGGGCTACGAGCAGTACTTC
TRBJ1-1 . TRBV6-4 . CASRATVYTEAFF TGTGCCAGCAGGGCAACAGTCTACACTGAAGCTTTCTTT
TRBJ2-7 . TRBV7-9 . CASSQSTVSSSYEQYF TGTGCCAGCAGCCAATCGACGGTATCAAGCTCCTACGAGCAGTACTTC
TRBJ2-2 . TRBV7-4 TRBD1 CASSWDRNTGELFF TGTGCCAGCAGCTGGGACAGGAACACCGGGGAGCTGTTTTTT
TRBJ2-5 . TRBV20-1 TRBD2 CSVRTSGLIHRETQYF TGCAGTGTTCGGACTAGCGGACTAATCCACAGAGAGACCCAGTACTTC
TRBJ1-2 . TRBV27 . CASSLIGTGTPNYGYTF TGTGCCAGCAGTTTAATCGGTACGGGCACGCCTAACTATGGCTACACCTTC
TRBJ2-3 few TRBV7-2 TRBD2 CASSFPLAGSTDTQYF TGTGCCAGCAGCTTCCCTCTAGCGGGGAGCACAGATACGCAGTATTTT
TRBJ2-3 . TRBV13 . CASSSVGAITDTQYF TGTGCCAGCAGCTCGGTTGGGGCCATCACAGATACGCAGTATTTT
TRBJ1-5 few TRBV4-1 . CASSQTTNSQPQHF TGCGCCAGCAGCCAAACGACAAACAGTCAGCCCCAGCATTTT
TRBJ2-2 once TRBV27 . CASSHKTGSSTGELFF TGTGCCAGCAGCCACAAAACAGGGAGCAGCACCGGGGAGCTGTTTTTT
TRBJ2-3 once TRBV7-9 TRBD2 CASSRPGLPPTSTDTQYF TGTGCCAGCAGTCGACCGGGACTACCTCCAACTAGCACAGATACGCAGTATTTT
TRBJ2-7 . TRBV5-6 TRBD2 CASSRGLAVYEQYF TGTGCCAGCAGCAGGGGACTAGCGGTCTACGAGCAGTACTTC
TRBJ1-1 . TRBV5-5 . CASSLESGRGAVSEAFF TGTGCCAGCAGCTTGGAGTCAGGACGAGGGGCCGTGTCTGAAGCTTTCTTT
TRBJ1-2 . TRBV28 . CASRFLQGRYGYTF TGTGCCAGCCGGTTCCTGCAGGGGAGGTATGGCTACACCTTC
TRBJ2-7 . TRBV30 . CGMAGSSYEQYF TGCGGCATGGCGGGAAGCTCCTACGAGCAGTACTTC
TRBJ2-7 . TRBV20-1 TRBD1 CSLGTGPTYEQYF TGCAGTCTTGGGACAGGCCCTACCTACGAGCAGTACTTC
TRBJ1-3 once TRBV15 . CATSRDLATGSENTIYF TGTGCCACCAGCAGAGATCTGGCAACAGGCTCTGAAAACACCATATATTTT
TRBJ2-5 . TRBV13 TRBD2 CASSLVTSRQETQYF TGTGCCAGCAGCTTGGTGACTAGCAGACAAGAGACCCAGTACTTC
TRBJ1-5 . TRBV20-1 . CSARGGDQPQHF TGCAGTGCTAGAGGGGGGGATCAGCCCCAGCATTTT
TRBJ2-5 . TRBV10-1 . CASSENIQETQYF TGCGCCAGCAGTGAGAACATACAAGAGACCCAGTACTTC
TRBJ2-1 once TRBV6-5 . CASGHWHHPYNEQFF TGTGCCAGCGGCCATTGGCACCACCCCTACAATGAGCAGTTCTTC
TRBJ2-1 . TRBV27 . CASSLSHSGPGWEQFF TGTGCCAGCAGTTTATCCCACAGCGGCCCTGGGTGGGAGCAGTTCTTC
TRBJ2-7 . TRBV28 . CASSSISSSYEQYF TGTGCCAGCAGCAGCATAAGCAGCTCCTACGAGCAGTACTTC
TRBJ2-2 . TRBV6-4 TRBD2 CASRALAGGNTGELFF TGTGCCAGCAGAGCTCTAGCGGGAGGTAACACCGGGGAGCTGTTTTTT
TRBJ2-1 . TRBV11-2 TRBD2 CASSSYPPGTSGINEQFF TGTGCCAGCAGCTCCTATCCGCCCGGGACTAGCGGGATCAATGAGCAGTTCTTC
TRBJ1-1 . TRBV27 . CASSFSGGRSFTEAFF TGTGCCAGCAGTTTTTCCGGGGGGCGCTCCTTCACTGAAGCTTTCTTT
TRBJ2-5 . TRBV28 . CASSTPGEETQYF TGTGCCAGCAGTACTCCAGGGGAGGAGACCCAGTACTTC
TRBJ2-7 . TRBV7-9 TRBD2 CASRGRGLAGEEYEQYF TGTGCCAGCAGAGGAAGGGGACTAGCGGGAGAGGAGTACGAGCAGTACTTC
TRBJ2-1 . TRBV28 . CASGVEHEQFF TGTGCCAGCGGCGTAGAACATGAGCAGTTCTTC
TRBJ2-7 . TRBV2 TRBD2 CASSVGTSVQEQYF TGTGCCAGCAGTGTAGGGACTAGCGTTCAAGAGCAGTACTTC
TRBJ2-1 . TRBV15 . CATSSRSSEDNEQFF TGTGCCACCAGCAGTCGGTCTAGCGAAGACAATGAGCAGTTCTTC
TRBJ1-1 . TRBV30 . CAVDLGLPSTEAFF TGTGCCGTTGATTTAGGACTGCCGTCCACTGAAGCTTTCTTT
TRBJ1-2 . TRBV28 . CASSFVGRVNYGYTF TGTGCCAGCAGTTTTGTGGGCAGGGTTAACTATGGCTACACCTTC
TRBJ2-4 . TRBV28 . CASSYSSRDLKNIQYF TGTGCCAGCAGTTATTCCTCCCGGGACCTCAAAAACATTCAGTACTTC